These 28 T cell receptor beta chains were sequenced from one sample in a study of T-cell memory formation after mild COVID-19. TCRdb ran MiXCR on the 5' RACE reads and lists one entry per CDR3 protein. The sample lists approximately 300,000 distinct CDR3 sequences, approximately 19% seen once, with about 21% in the top ten. The sequencing input was PBMCs or a T cell subset sorted from them (not recorded which). The receptor set was obtained from a man younger than 35 who had mild COVID-19 (a few samples of this study predate the infection). Cell type and time point are not known.

A few counts support this clonotype. This sequence joins TRBV5-1 and TRBJ1-6; TRBD1 might be the D (6 bases). CDR3 length: 13 residues. Germline V CDR1 and CDR2: SGHRS, YFSETQ. V was clipped by 3 bases and J by 15 bases, with 16 bases between them. CDR3 residues: CASSSETRGLLHF. Here the CDR3 DNA reads TGCGCCAGCAGCTCGGAAACCAGGGGACTCCTCCACTTT.

CDR3 loop: CASSPASTSPNTGELFF. The CDR3 DNA reads as TGTGCCAGCAGCCCGGCCTCTACGTCACCGAACACCGGGGAGCTGTTTTTT. The chain links TRBV9 to TRBJ2-2; D is unresolved. The CDR3 covers 17 residues. From germline, CDR1 is SGDLS and CDR2 YYNGEE. V lost 4 bases and J 0 bases, leaving 16 bases between the germline ends.

This clonotype appeared a few times. The chain is built from TRBV12-3 or TRBV12-4 and TRBJ1-1, with a tentative D call TRBD1 (5 bases). The CDR3 sequence is 13 residues long. Deletions cut 8 bases from V and 4 bases from J, with 14 bases between. CDR3: CASRLGGVTEAFF. DNA of the CDR3: TGTGCCAGCCGACTCGGGGGGGTCACTGAAGCTTTCTTT.

This rearrangement joins TRBV7-2 to TRBJ1-1, with D unclear. V was cut by 5 bases and J by 11 bases, with 9 bases left in between. The CDR3 runs to 10 residues. The germline V gene encodes CDR1 SGHTA and CDR2 FQGNSA. CDR3 region: CASSPGRAFF. CDR3 sequence (DNA): TGTGCCAGCAGCCCCGGCCGCGCTTTCTTT.

The chain joins TRBV9 to TRBJ2-3; TRBD2 matches at 8 bases. Losses at the gene ends were 0 bases for V and 2 bases for J; bases not matched to a gene: 11. Germline V gene lookup returns CDR1 SGDLS and CDR2 YYNGEE. There are 18 residues in the CDR3. CDR3 in amino acids: CASSVAGGPYWHTDTQYF. CDR3 DNA: TGTGCCAGCAGCGTAGCGGGGGGGCCATATTGGCACACAGATACGCAGTATTTT.

This chain links TRBV6-2 or TRBV6-3 with TRBJ1-1, with 7 bases identical to TRBD1. Germline-derived CDR1 and CDR2 are MNHEY and SVGEGT. The CDR3 is 13 amino acids. The junction had 4 bases not matched to a gene; V was cut back by 6 bases and J by 3 bases. In DNA form, the CDR3 reads TGTGCCAGCAGGAGGGGGCCCGACACTGAAGCTTTCTTT. It codes for CASRRGPDTEAFF.

This clonotype was counted only a few times. J is TRBJ2-7 and V is TRBV18, with D tentatively TRBD1 or TRBD2 (6 bases each). The ends were cut back, 3 bases at V and 7 bases at J, with 16 bases in the middle. This CDR3 contains 14 residues. Germline V gene data show CDR1 as KGHSH and CDR2 as LQKENI. The CDR3 loop is CASSPQPGAREQYV. CDR3 in DNA: TGTGCCAGCTCACCGCAGCCGGGGGCGCGAGAGCAGTACGTC.

This sequence joins TRBV20-1 and TRBJ1-2, with D unclear. Germline loops: CDR1 DFQATT, CDR2 SNEGSKA (reference sequence). The CDR3 has 13 residues. V gave up 3 bases and J gave up 5 bases, with 13 bases separating them. DNA for the CDR3: TGCAGTGCTAGGGGCACCTCGCCTTATGGCTACACCTTC. Its translation: CSARGTSPYGYTF.

This rearrangement joins TRBV6-6 to TRBJ2-2; D remains ambiguous. V was shortened by 2 bases and J by 3 bases, with 7 bases between the two germline ends. Germline loops: CDR1 MNHNY, CDR2 SVGAGI (reference sequence). The CDR3 loop spans 14 amino acids. The CDR3 DNA reads TGTGCCAGCAGTTACCGACCGTACACCGGGGAGCTGTTTTTT. Its translation is CASSYRPYTGELFF.

This clonotype came up a few times. V usage is TRBV5-1 and J usage is TRBJ1-1, with D uncertain. The ends were cut back, 2 bases at V and 1 base at J, with 15 bases in the middle. The CDR3 consists of 16 residues. Per germline, CDR1 SGHRS and CDR2 YFSETQ. CDR3 region: CASSFISQQRNTEAFF. In DNA, the CDR3 is TGCGCCAGCAGCTTCATTTCCCAACAGAGGAACACTGAAGCTTTCTTT.

The rearrangement links TRBV15 to TRBJ2-5; D unclear. The V end lost 3 bases, the J end lost 1 base, and 6 bases lay between the germline ends. CDR1 LNHNV and CDR2 YYDKDF come from the germline V gene (reference sequence). The CDR3 contains 13 residues. CDR3 region: CATSSWVQETQYF. Here the CDR3 DNA reads TGTGCCACCAGCAGCTGGGTCCAAGAGACCCAGTACTTC.

This clonotype appeared many times. The V call is TRBV12-3 or TRBV12-4, the J call TRBJ1-6; no reliable D call. V was trimmed by 6 bases and J by 4 bases, leaving 7 bases between them. The CDR3 runs 13 residues. The CDR3 loop is CASSLSYNSPLHF. CDR3 coding DNA: TGTGCCAGCAGCCTGAGTTATAATTCACCCCTCCACTTT.

V usage is TRBV12-3 or TRBV12-4 and J usage is TRBJ2-1, with 12 positions matching TRBD2. The CDR3 extends over 16 amino acids. With V trimmed by 7 bases and J by 5 bases, 9 bases remained unmatched. In nucleotides, the CDR3 is TGTGCCAGCACCACCGCGAGACTAGCGGGAGACAATGAGCAGTTCTTC. Its protein product is CASTTARLAGDNEQFF.

This clonotype was counted between two and nine times. The V call is TRBV11-2, the J call TRBJ2-5, with D perhaps TRBD1 or TRBD2 (5 bases each). CDR1 is SGHAT, CDR2 FQNNGV, per germline. The CDR3 sequence is 12 residues long. V was trimmed by 1 base and J by 8 bases, leaving 8 bases between them. The CDR3 protein is CASSLGGYTQYF. The CDR3, as DNA: TGTGCCAGCAGCTTAGGGGGGTACACCCAGTACTTC.

This rearrangement joins TRBV3-1 to TRBJ2-2, with D tentatively TRBD2 (5 bases). Per germline, CDR1 LGHDT and CDR2 YNNKEL (reference sequence). There are 17 residues in the CDR3. V was pared by 0 bases and J by 1 base, with 12 bases between. The CDR3 here is CASSQDLDGRNTGELFF. Written as DNA, the CDR3 is TGTGCCAGCAGCCAAGATCTTGATGGGAGGAACACCGGGGAGCTGTTTTTT.

This chain links TRBV12-3 or TRBV12-4 with TRBJ1-6; TRBD1 agrees at 11 bases. CDR3 size: 15 residues. V was clipped by 5 bases and J by 9 bases; unmatched bases: 6. CDR3 residues: CASSTDRGLGSPLHF. Here the CDR3 DNA reads TGTGCCAGCAGTACGGACAGGGGGCTAGGTTCACCCCTCCACTTT.

This clonotype was seen only a few times. J is TRBJ1-1 and V is TRBV11-2; D is perhaps TRBD1 (5 bases). V lost 0 bases, J lost 4 bases, and 9 bases lay in between. Germline CDR1 is SGHAT and CDR2 is FQNNGV. This CDR3 has 14 amino acids. The CDR3 DNA is TGTGCCAGCAGCTTAGATGCGGGGGGCACTGAAGCTTTCTTT. Protein: CASSLDAGGTEAFF.

V gene TRBV7-9 combines with J gene TRBJ2-1; 9 bases agree with TRBD2. The ends lost 0 bases at V and 8 bases at J; junction bases unmatched: 11. This CDR3 is built from 17 residues. Germline V gene data show CDR1 as SEHNR and CDR2 as FQNEAQ (reference sequence). This chain's CDR3 is CASSLAWAAGGRDEQFF. Written as DNA, the CDR3 is TGTGCCAGCAGCTTAGCTTGGGCCGCGGGGGGGCGTGATGAGCAGTTCTTC. Full variable domain (remainder filled in from reference TRBV7-9 and TRBJ2-1): DTGVSQNPRHKITKRGQNVTFRCDPISEHNRLYWYRQTLGQGPEFLTYFQNEAQLEKSRLLSDRFSAERPKGSFSTLEIQRTEQGDSAMYLCASSLAWAAGGRDEQFFGPGTRLTVL.

J is TRBJ2-5 and V is TRBV9; perhaps D is TRBD1 or TRBD2 (5 bases each). In germline, CDR1 is SGDLS, CDR2 YYNGEE. The length of the CDR3 is 14 residues. V was cut by 4 bases and J by 4 bases, with 14 bases left in between. CDR3 sequence (DNA): TGTGCCAGCAGCCCGAGGGGTGTATTAGAGACCCAGTACTTC. The encoded protein is CASSPRGVLETQYF.

V gene TRBV7-3 combines with J gene TRBJ1-2; D gene unclear. V lost 2 bases, J lost 8 bases, and 12 bases lay in between. Germline loops: CDR1 SGHTA, CDR2 FQGTGA. The CDR3 is 13 residues long. The CDR3 DNA sequence: TGTGCCAGCAGCTTAGGACCCCGGGAAGGCTACACCTTC. It codes for CASSLGPREGYTF.

This clonotype came up a few times. The chain carries TRBV3-1 and TRBJ1-1, with TRBD1 as a possible D gene (5 bases). Germline V gene data show CDR1 as LGHDT and CDR2 as YNNKEL (reference sequence). Trimming shortened V by 4 bases and J by 3 bases, and 9 bases separated the two germline ends. The CDR3 is 13 amino acids. The CDR3 region has the DNA TGTGCCAGCAGCCGGGACGGTCACACTGAAGCTTTCTTT. Translating it yields CASSRDGHTEAFF.

This clonotype showed up many times. This rearrangement joins TRBV5-6 to TRBJ2-5; perhaps TRBD1 as D (5 bases). V lost 0 bases and J 5 bases, leaving 11 bases between the germline ends. The CDR3 runs to 14 residues. Germline V lookup: CDR1 SGHDT, CDR2 YYEEEE. CDR3 sequence: CASSLGAGRETQYF. The CDR3 DNA is TGTGCCAGCAGCTTGGGGGCAGGGCGGGAGACCCAGTACTTC.

V gene TRBV2 combines with J gene TRBJ2-7; 9 bases align to TRBD1. J gave up 4 bases and V 7 bases, and 11 bases lay outside the gene matches. Germline loops: CDR1 SNHLY, CDR2 FYNNEI. The CDR3 is 15 amino acids. The DNA for the CDR3 is TGTGCCAGCACCCTGTCCGGGACAGGGACTTACGAGCAGTACTTC. Translating gives CASTLSGTGTYEQYF. Complete variable domain (other parts from reference TRBV2 and TRBJ2-7): EPEVTQTPSHQVTQMGQEVILRCVPISNHLYFYWYRQILGQKVEFLVSFYNNEISEKSEIFDDQFSVERPDGSNFTLKIRSTKLEDSAMYFCASTLSGTGTYEQYFGPGTRLTVT.

J is TRBJ1-1 and V is TRBV12-3 or TRBV12-4; no clear D gene. The CDR3 length is 12 residues. V lost 7 bases and J 5 bases, leaving 11 bases between the germline ends. This CDR3 is CASTWEATEAFF. The CDR3 DNA follows: TGTGCCAGCACCTGGGAGGCAACTGAAGCTTTCTTT.

The chain employs TRBV5-1 and TRBJ2-1; TRBD2 matches 13 bases. From germline, CDR1 is SGHRS and CDR2 YFSETQ. The CDR3 is 16 residues long. V lost 4 bases and J lost 6; bases outside the gene matches: 7. This CDR3 is CASSATSGGALNEQFF. For the CDR3, the DNA is TGCGCCAGCAGCGCAACTAGCGGGGGGGCCCTCAATGAGCAGTTCTTC.

The rearrangement links TRBV5-1 to TRBJ2-5; tentative D call: TRBD2 (6 bases). CDR3 length: 15 residues. Germline assignment: CDR1 SGHRS and CDR2 YFSETQ. The V end was cut by 2 bases, the J end by 5 bases, with 16 bases between. The CDR3 DNA reads TGCGCCAGCAGCTTTGGGTCGGGGGATTGGGAGACCCAGTACTTC. Translated, it gives CASSFGSGDWETQYF.

This clonotype was seen a handful of times. V usage is TRBV6-2 or TRBV6-3 and J usage is TRBJ2-7, with 10 bases identical to TRBD2. This CDR3 is built from 16 residues. Germline loops: CDR1 MNHEY, CDR2 SVGEGT. V was clipped by 4 bases and J by 0 bases; unmatched bases: 6. The CDR3 coding sequence is TGTGCCAGCAGTTGGCTAGCGGGGGTCAACTCCTACGAGCAGTACTTC. This sequence encodes CASSWLAGVNSYEQYF.

This clonotype showed up just a few times. J is TRBJ2-5 and V is TRBV5-1; D may be TRBD1 (5 bases). This CDR3 comprises 15 residues. Trimming left V 4 bases short and J 4 bases short, with 17 bases between. Germline-derived CDR1 and CDR2 are SGHRS and YFSETQ. The CDR3 protein is CASSPDRRVGETQYF. The CDR3 DNA sequence: TGCGCCAGCAGCCCGGACCGCAGGGTAGGAGAGACCCAGTACTTC. Filled out from reference TRBV5-1 and TRBJ2-5, the complete variable domain reads KAGVTQTPRYLIKTRGQQVTLSCSPISGHRSVSWYQQTPGQGLQFLFEYFSETQRNKGNFPGRFSGRQFSNSRSEMNVSTLELGDSALYLCASSPDRRVGETQYFGPGTRLLVL.